Shown below are 6 T cell receptor beta chains from a single sample sequenced in a study of CD8+ T cells in alopecia areata. Extracted RNA was reverse transcribed into cDNA, the sequencing template. Here immunoSEQ multiplex PCR was the method, and the copy in TCRdb shows in-frame clones only, minus some. The repertoire holds under 150,000 clones, approximately 47% seen once, with roughly a tenth in the top ten. The sequencing sample was made of NKG2D-low CD8+ T cells sorted from blood. These receptor sequences come from a human donor with alopecia areata.

This clone was observed a handful of times. The chain joins TRBV29-1 to TRBJ1-2; D is possibly TRBD1 (5 bases). The ends were cut back, 7 bases at V and 6 bases at J, with 12 bases in the middle. From germline, CDR1 is SQVTM and CDR2 ANQGSEA. This CDR3 has 11 residues. CDR3 DNA sequence: TGCAGCGACCGGTCCAGGGATGGCTACACCTTC. It specifies CSDRSRDGYTF.

This sequence joins TRBV29-1 and TRBJ2-1; D perhaps matches TRBD2 (7 bases). The CDR3 runs to 13 residues. Trimming took off 5 bases at V and 10 bases at J, with 18 bases between the two ends. Germline loops: CDR1 SQVTM, CDR2 ANQGSEA. The CDR3 here is CSVRGASRGEQFF. The CDR3 coding sequence is TGCAGCGTTCGGGGGGCGTCCAGGGGAGAGCAGTTCTTC.

V and J are TRBV27 and TRBJ2-7; 7 bases match TRBD1. The J segment lost 2 bases and the V segment lost 7 bases, leaving 8 bases of the junction unmatched. CDR1 is MNHEY and CDR2 is SMNVEV in the germline V gene (reference sequence). The CDR3 has 14 amino acids. The CDR3 loop reads CASTSTGETYEQYF. The CDR3 bases are TGTGCCAGCACATCTACAGGGGAGACCTACGAGCAGTACTTC.

The gene calls are TRBV27 and TRBJ1-2; no clear D gene. V lost 4 bases to trimming and J lost 3 bases, with 12 bases between them. CDR1 is MNHEY, CDR2 SMNVEV, per germline (reference sequence). The CDR3 length is 14 residues. CDR3: CASSWAVGDYGYTF. As DNA, the CDR3 is TGTGCCAGCAGTTGGGCAGTTGGCGACTATGGCTACACCTTC.

The chain links TRBV29-1 to TRBJ2-7; possibly TRBD2 for D (5 bases). Looked up from germline, CDR1 is SQVTM and CDR2 is ANQGSEA. The CDR3 contains 12 residues. V dropped 4 bases and J dropped 7 bases, with 14 bases sitting between them. This chain's CDR3 is CSVALTGWEQYF. CDR3 nucleotides: TGCAGCGTTGCCCTAACGGGGTGGGAGCAGTACTTC.

This clone showed up just a few times. The chain carries TRBV29-1 and TRBJ2-7, with D maybe TRBD1 (7 bases). With 7 bases removed from V and 3 bases from J, the gap between germline ends came to 16 bases. This CDR3 is 13 amino acids long. Germline V gives CDR1 SQVTM, CDR2 ANQGSEA. CDR3 loop: CSARQGGYYEQYF. The DNA for the CDR3 is TGCAGCGCCCGACAGGGAGGCTACTACGAGCAGTACTTC.